The sequence of this TCR beta chain was determined in a study of Ad26.COV2.S vaccination and SARS-CoV-2 variants. This sample's treatment: around 19 received Ad26.COV2.S at low or high dose, single or two shots; five or six received placebo; per-sample allocation not given. Sample collection was performed on day 63 after the first vaccine or placebo injection. Here immunoSEQ multiplex PCR was the method, and the copy in TCRdb shows in-frame clones only, minus some. The sample shows a few hundred thousand clones, around nine tenths of them seen only once. The CDR3 totals 14 residues. Germline-derived CDR1 and CDR2 are ENHRY and SYGVKD. J lost 6 bases, V lost 10 bases, and 14 bases had no gene match.

The chain uses TRBV10-3 and TRBJ1-2, with 7 bases matching TRBD1. This material consisted of peripheral blood, taken in a trial of Ad26.COV2.S vaccine versus placebo. The TCR originated in a person aged 18-60 years who received the Ad26.COV2.S COVID-19 vaccine or a placebo. CDR3 coding DNA: TGTGCCAGCTCACGTACAGGGGTTGAGAATGGCTACACCTTC. Its protein is CASSRTGVENGYTF.